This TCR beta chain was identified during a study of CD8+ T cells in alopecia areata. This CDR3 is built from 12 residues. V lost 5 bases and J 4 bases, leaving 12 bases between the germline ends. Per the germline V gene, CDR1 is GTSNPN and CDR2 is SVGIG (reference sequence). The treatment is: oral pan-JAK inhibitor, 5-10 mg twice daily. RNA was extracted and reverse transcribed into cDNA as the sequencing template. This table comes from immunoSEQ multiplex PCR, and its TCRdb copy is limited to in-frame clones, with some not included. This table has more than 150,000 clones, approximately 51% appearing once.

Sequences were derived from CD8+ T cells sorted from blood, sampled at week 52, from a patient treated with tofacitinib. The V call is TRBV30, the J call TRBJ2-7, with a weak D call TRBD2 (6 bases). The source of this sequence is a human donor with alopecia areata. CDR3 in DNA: TGTGCCTGGCGCGGGACTTGGTACGAGCAGTACTTC. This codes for CAWRGTWYEQYF.